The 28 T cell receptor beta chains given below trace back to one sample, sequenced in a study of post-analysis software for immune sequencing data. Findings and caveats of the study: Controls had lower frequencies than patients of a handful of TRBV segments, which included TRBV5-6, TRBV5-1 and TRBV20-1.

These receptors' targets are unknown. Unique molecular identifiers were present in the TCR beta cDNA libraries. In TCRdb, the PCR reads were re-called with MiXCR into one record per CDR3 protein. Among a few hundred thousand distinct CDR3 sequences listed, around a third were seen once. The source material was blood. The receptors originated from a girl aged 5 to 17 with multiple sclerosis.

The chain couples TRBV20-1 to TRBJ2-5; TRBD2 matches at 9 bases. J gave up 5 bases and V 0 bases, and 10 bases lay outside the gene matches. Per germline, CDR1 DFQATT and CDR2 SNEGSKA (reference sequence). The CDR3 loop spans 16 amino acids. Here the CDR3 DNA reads TGCAGTGCTAGAGATACCTGGCGGGGGGGACAGGAGACCCAGTACTTC. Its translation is CSARDTWRGGQETQYF.

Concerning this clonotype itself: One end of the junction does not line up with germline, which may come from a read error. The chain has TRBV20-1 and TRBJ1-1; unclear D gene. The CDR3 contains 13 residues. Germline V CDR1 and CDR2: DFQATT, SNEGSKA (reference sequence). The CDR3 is CSARVKGLGEAFF. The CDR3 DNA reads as TGTAGTGCTAGAGTGAAGGGCCTTGGGGAAGCTTTCTTT.

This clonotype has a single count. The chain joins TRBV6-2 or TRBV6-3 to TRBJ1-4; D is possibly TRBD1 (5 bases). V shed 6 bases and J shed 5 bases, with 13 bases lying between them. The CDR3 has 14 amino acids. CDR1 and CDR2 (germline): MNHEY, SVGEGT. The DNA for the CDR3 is TGTGCCAGCAGGGACAACGGCCTGAATGAAAAACTGTTTTTT. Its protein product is CASRDNGLNEKLFF.

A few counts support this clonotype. CDR3 loop: CASSPDLLTEAFF. CDR3 DNA: TGTGCCAGCTCACCAGACCTACTCACTGAAGCTTTCTTT. The chain recombines TRBV18 with TRBJ1-1; D is undetermined. Germline CDR1 is KGHSH and CDR2 is LQKENI. The V end lost 2 bases, the J end lost 4 bases, and 8 bases lay between the germline ends. The CDR3 length is 13 residues.

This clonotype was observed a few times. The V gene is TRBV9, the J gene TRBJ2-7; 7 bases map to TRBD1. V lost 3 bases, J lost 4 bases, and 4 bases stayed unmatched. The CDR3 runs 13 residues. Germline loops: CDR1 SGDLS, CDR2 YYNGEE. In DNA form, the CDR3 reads TGTGCCAGCAGCGCTACAGGGGCGTACGAGCAGTACTTC. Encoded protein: CASSATGAYEQYF.

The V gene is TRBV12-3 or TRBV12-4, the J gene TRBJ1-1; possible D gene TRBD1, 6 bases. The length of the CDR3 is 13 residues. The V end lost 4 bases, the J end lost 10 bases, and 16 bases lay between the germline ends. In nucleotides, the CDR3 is TGTGCCAGCAGTTCCTGGGGGGGGGCTCGAGCTTTCTTT. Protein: CASSSWGGARAFF.

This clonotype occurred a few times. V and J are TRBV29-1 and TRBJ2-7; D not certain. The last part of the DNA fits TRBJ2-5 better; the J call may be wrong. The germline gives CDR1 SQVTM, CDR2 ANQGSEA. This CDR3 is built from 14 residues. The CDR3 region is CSVIVGLHRETQYF. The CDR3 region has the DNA TGCAGCGTCATCGTTGGCCTACACCGGGAGACCCAGTACTTC.

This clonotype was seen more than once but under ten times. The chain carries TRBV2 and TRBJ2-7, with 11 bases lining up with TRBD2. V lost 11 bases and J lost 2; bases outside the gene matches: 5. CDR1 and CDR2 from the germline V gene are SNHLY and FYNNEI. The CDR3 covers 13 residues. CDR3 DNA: TGTGCCTCGGCTAGCGGGGGGACCTACGAGCAGTACTTC. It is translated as CASASGGTYEQYF.

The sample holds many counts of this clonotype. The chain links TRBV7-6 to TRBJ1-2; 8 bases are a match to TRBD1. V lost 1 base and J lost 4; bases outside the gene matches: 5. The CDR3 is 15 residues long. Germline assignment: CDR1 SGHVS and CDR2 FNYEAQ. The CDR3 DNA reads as TGTGCCAGCAGCTTAGGGACAGGGAATAGCTATGGCTACACCTTC. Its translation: CASSLGTGNSYGYTF.

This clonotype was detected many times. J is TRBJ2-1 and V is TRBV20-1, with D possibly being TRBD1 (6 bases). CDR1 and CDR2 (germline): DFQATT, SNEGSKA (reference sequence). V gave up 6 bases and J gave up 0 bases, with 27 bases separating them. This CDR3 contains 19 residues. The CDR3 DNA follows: TGCAGTGCACACTTCCGGGACACTCAGGGTGGAGGCTCCTACAATGAGCAGTTCTTC. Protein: CSAHFRDTQGGGSYNEQFF.

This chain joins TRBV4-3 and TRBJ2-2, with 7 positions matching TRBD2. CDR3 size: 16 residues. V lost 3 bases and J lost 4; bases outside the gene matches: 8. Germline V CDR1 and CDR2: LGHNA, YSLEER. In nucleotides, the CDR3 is TGCGCCAGCAGCCACAACTGGGGGGGGTCCACCGGGGAGCTGTTTTTT. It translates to CASSHNWGGSTGELFF.

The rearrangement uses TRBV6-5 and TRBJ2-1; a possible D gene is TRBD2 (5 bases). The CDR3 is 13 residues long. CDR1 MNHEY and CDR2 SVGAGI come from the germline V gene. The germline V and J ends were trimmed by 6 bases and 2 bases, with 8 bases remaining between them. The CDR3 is CASSLEAYNEQFF. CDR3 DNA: TGTGCCAGCAGCCTGGAGGCCTACAATGAGCAGTTCTTC.

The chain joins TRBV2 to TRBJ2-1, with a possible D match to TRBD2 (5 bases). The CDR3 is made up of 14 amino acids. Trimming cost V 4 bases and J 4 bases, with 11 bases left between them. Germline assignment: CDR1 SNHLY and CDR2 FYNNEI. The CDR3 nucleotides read TGTGCCAGCAGTGTCCCACCGGGGTACAATGAGCAGTTCTTC. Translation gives CASSVPPGYNEQFF. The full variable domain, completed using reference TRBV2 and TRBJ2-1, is EPEVTQTPSHQVTQMGQEVILRCVPISNHLYFYWYRQILGQKVEFLVSFYNNEISEKSEIFDDQFSVERPDGSNFTLKIRSTKLEDSAMYFCASSVPPGYNEQFFGPGTRLTVL.

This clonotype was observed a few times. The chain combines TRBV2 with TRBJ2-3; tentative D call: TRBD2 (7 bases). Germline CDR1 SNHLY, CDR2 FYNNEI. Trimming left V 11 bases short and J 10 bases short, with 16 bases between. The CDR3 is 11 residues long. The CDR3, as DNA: TGTGCCGCGGGGGCGATTTGGGCGCAGTATTTT. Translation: CAAGAIWAQYF.

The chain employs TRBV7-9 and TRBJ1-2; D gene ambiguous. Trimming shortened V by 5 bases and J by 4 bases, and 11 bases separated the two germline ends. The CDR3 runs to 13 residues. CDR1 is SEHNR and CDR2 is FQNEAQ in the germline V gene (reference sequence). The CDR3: CASSQGLFYGYTF. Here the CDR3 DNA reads TGTGCCAGCAGCCAAGGACTGTTCTATGGCTACACCTTC.

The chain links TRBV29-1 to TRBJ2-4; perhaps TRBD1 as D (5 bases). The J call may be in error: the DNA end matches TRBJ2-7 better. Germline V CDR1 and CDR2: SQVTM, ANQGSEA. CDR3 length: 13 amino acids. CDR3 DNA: TGCAGCGTTATTATACAGGCAGCCTACGAGCAGTACTTC. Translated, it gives CSVIIQAAYEQYF.

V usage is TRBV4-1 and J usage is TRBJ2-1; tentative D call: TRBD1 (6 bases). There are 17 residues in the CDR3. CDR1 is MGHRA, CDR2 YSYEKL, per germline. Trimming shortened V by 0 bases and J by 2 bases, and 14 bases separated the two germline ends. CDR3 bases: TGCGCCAGCAGCCAAGATCGGCAGGGGTTTCCCTACAATGAGCAGTTCTTC. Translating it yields CASSQDRQGFPYNEQFF.

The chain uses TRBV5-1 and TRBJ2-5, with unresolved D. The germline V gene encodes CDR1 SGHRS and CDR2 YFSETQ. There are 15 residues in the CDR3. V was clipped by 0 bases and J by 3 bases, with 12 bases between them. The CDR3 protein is CASSLDRAEKETQYF. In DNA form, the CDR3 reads TGCGCCAGCAGCTTGGACCGGGCGGAGAAAGAGACCCAGTACTTC.

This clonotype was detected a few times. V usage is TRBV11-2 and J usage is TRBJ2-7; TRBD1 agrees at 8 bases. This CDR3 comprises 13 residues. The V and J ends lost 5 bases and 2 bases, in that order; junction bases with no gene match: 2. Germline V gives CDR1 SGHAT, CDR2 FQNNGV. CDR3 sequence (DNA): TGTGCCAGCAGCCGACAGGGGACCTACGAGCAGTACTTC. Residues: CASSRQGTYEQYF. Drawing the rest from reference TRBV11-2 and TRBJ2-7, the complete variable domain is EAGVAQSPRYKIIEKRQSVAFWCNPISGHATLYWYQQILGQGPKLLIQFQNNGVVDDSQLPKDRFSAERLKGVDSTLKIQPAKLEDSAVYLCASSRQGTYEQYFGPGTRLTVT.

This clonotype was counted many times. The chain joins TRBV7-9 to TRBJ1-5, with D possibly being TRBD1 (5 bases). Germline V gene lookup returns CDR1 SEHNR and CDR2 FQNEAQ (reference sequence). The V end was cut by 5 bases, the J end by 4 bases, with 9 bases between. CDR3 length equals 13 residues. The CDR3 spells CASSLTVNQPQHF. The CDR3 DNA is TGTGCCAGCAGCCTGACAGTAAATCAGCCCCAGCATTTT.

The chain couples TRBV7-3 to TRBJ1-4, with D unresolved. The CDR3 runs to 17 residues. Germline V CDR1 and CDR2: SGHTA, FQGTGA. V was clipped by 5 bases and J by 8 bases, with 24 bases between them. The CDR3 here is CASSQPSYAGEIEKLFF. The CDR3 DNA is TGTGCCAGCAGCCAACCAAGTTACGCCGGGGAGATCGAAAAACTGTTTTTT.

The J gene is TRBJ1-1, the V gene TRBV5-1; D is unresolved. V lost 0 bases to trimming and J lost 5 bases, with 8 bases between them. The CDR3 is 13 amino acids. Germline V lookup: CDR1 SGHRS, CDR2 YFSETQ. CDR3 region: CASSLAGLTEAFF. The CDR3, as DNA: TGCGCCAGCAGCTTGGCGGGTCTTACTGAAGCTTTCTTT.

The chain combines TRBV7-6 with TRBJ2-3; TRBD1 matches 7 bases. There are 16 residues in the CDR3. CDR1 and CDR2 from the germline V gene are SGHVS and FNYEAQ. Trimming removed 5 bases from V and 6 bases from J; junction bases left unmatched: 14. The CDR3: CASSKRGGPNSDTQYF. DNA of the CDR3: TGTGCCAGCAGCAAAAGAGGGGGCCCGAACTCTGATACGCAGTATTTT.

The DNA of the CDR3 is TGTGCCAGTAGTGTGCAGGGCCCAACAGATACGCAGTATTTT. It encodes CASSVQGPTDTQYF. The V call is TRBV19, the J call TRBJ2-3, with a tentative D call TRBD1 (5 bases). V was shortened by 5 bases and J by 3 bases, with 12 bases between the two germline ends. Germline CDR1 and CDR2: LNHDA and SQIVND (reference sequence). The CDR3 is 14 amino acids.

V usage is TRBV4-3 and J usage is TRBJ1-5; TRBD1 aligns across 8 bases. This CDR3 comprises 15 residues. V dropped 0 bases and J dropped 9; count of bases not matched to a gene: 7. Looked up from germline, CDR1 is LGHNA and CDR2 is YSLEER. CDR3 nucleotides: TGCGCCAGCAGCCAAGAGGGGACAGGAAAAGGGCCCCAGCATTTT. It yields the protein CASSQEGTGKGPQHF.

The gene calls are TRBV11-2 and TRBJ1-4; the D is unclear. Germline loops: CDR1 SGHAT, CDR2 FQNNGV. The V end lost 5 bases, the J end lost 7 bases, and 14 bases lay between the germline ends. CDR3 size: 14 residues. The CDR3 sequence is CASSPAGVVEKLFF. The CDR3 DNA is TGTGCCAGCAGCCCGGCTGGGGTCGTTGAAAAACTGTTTTTT.

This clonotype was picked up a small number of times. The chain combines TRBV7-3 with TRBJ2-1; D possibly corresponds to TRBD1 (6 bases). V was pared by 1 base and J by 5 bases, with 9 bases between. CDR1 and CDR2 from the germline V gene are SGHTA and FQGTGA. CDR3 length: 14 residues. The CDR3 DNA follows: TGTGCCAGCAGCTTAATAGGGGGAAACAATGAGCAGTTCTTC. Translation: CASSLIGGNNEQFF.

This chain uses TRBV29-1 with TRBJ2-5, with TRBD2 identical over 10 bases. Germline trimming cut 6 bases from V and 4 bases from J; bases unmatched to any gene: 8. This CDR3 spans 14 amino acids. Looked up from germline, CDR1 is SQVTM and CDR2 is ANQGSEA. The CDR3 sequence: CSVAGVAGGETQYF. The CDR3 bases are TGCAGCGTCGCCGGGGTAGCGGGGGGAGAGACCCAGTACTTC.